Following are 17 T cell receptor beta chains from one sample sequenced in a study of chemoradiotherapy in HPV16-positive cancers (dated by TCRdb to 2021 to 2024). Library generation was performed with the immunoSEQ multiplex PCR assay. Imported from immuneACCESS, the table was reduced by TCRdb to in-frame sequences with V and J called. These copies leave out some clones; in studies compared against another copy, an unresolved V gene accounts for under half, and the cause of the remainder is not known. The sample profile shows about 22,000 clones; over 85% of them were found once. The ten largest clones add up to 4.5% to 7% of the sample. The source was blood, collected from a patient who underwent chemoradiotherapy. The receptors were gathered from a human donor with HPV-associated anogenital cancer.

CDR3 sequence reads: CASSLVDTGELFF. The CDR3 DNA sequence: TGTGCCAGCAGCTTAGTGGACACCGGGGAGCTGTTTTTT. The chain carries TRBV7-8 and TRBJ2-2; D gene uncertain. This CDR3 region has 13 residues. Germline CDR1 reads SGHVS; CDR2 reads FQNEAQ. V lost 1 base, J lost 3 bases, and 3 bases lay in between.

J is TRBJ2-5 and V is TRBV11-1, with D tentatively TRBD2 (5 bases). The CDR3 consists of 15 residues. Per the germline V gene, CDR1 is SGHAT and CDR2 is FQDESV (reference sequence). Trimming left V 0 bases short and J 5 bases short, with 13 bases between. This CDR3 is CASSLAGRQRETQYF. The CDR3 bases are TGTGCCAGCAGCTTAGCCGGCCGGCAGCGGGAGACCCAGTACTTC.

The V call is TRBV25-1, the J call TRBJ1-4; the D is unclear. The CDR3 has 16 residues. Germline V gene sequence: CDR1 MGHDK, CDR2 SYGVNS. V was clipped by 2 bases and J by 0 bases, with 10 bases between them. The CDR3 DNA sequence: TGTGCCAGCAGTGAAAGGCAGGTCTCAACTAATGAAAAACTGTTTTTT. This translates into CASSERQVSTNEKLFF.

The V gene is TRBV19, the J gene TRBJ2-3, with D perhaps given as TRBD1 or TRBD2 (7 bases each). This CDR3 is 15 amino acids long. V gave up 5 bases and J gave up 7 bases, with 19 bases separating them. Germline-derived CDR1 and CDR2 are LNHDA and SQIVND (reference sequence). The CDR3 region has the DNA TGTGCCAGTAGTCCCTCAGGGGGGGCCAAGTATACGCAGTATTTT. Protein sequence: CASSPSGGAKYTQYF. The full variable domain, completed using reference TRBV19 and TRBJ2-3, is DGGITQSPKYLFRKEGQNVTLSCEQNLNHDAMYWYRQDPGQGLRLIYYSQIVNDFQKGDIAEGYSVSREKKESFPLTVTSAQKNPTAFYLCASSPSGGAKYTQYFGPGTRLTVL.

The chain employs TRBV5-1 and TRBJ1-1, with a possible D match to TRBD1 (6 bases). CDR1 SGHRS and CDR2 YFSETQ come from the germline V gene. Between the trimmed V and J ends, which lost 2 bases and 0 bases, there was a span of 14 bases. This CDR3 comprises 16 residues. The CDR3 protein is CASSFGGTAMNTEAFF. The CDR3, as DNA: TGCGCCAGCAGCTTTGGGGGCACAGCAATGAACACTGAAGCTTTCTTT.

In its sample, this clone was seen once. J is TRBJ2-3 and V is TRBV6-1, with 14 bases aligning to TRBD2. V shed 3 bases, J shed 2 bases, and the junction held 1 base outside the gene matches. Looked up from germline, CDR1 is MNHNS and CDR2 is SASEGT. This CDR3 is built from 16 residues. CDR3 protein: CASSETSGGATDTQYF. CDR3 DNA sequence: TGTGCCAGCAGTGAGACTAGCGGGGGGGCCACAGATACGCAGTATTTT.

The chain links TRBV5-1 to TRBJ1-1, with 7 bases aligning to TRBD1. CDR1 SGHRS and CDR2 YFSETQ come from the germline V gene. V shed 1 base and J 4 bases; nucleotides not matched to a gene: 10. This CDR3 region has 16 residues. The CDR3 region has the DNA TGCGCCAGCAGCTTGAATCCCCAGGGGGTTGGCACTGAAGCTTTCTTT. It codes for CASSLNPQGVGTEAFF.

As for this clone: A junction end diverges from the germline sequence, so it may reflect a read error. At the DNA level, this CDR3 is encoded by other sequences in the same sample as well. This chain links TRBV7-9 with TRBJ1-6; D remains unclear. This CDR3 has 14 amino acids. Per the germline V gene, CDR1 is SEHNR and CDR2 is FQNEAQ (reference sequence). The CDR3 DNA reads as TGTGCCAGCAGCCGACAAGAGTCCAATTCGCCCCTCCACTTT. Its protein is CASSRQESNSPLHF.

The rearrangement joins TRBV2 to TRBJ2-5; 7 bases align to TRBD1. V was pared by 3 bases and J by 5 bases, with 6 bases of the junction left unmatched. This CDR3 has 14 amino acids. Germline V CDR1 and CDR2: SNHLY, FYNNEI. The CDR3 loop is CASSETTGWETQYF. CDR3 DNA sequence: TGTGCCAGCAGTGAGACGACAGGGTGGGAGACCCAGTACTTC.

The chain recombines TRBV11-2 with TRBJ1-2; D might be TRBD1 (6 bases). Trimming left V 5 bases short and J 8 bases short, with 21 bases between. The CDR3 sequence is 15 residues long. The germline V gene has CDR1 SGHAT and CDR2 FQNNGV. CDR3 protein: CASSPETGRRSGYTF. The CDR3 DNA sequence: TGTGCCAGCAGCCCCGAGACAGGACGGCGTAGCGGCTACACCTTC.

The genes are TRBV5-1 and TRBJ1-3, with TRBD1 matching over 8 bases. Germline V lookup: CDR1 SGHRS, CDR2 YFSETQ. The ends lost 5 bases at V and 0 bases at J; junction bases unmatched: 4. This CDR3 region has 15 residues. DNA of the CDR3: TGCGCCAGCAGGGTGGGGACAGGCTCTGGAAACACCATATATTTT. Its translation is CASRVGTGSGNTIYF.

This rearrangement joins TRBV19 to TRBJ1-1; TRBD1 matches at 9 bases. Looked up from germline, CDR1 is LNHDA and CDR2 is SQIVND (reference sequence). The CDR3 spans 14 residues. V dropped 5 bases and J dropped 8; count of bases not matched to a gene: 9. The CDR3 loop reads CASSLRGTGKEAFF. The CDR3 bases are TGTGCCAGTAGTCTTAGAGGGACAGGGAAGGAAGCTTTCTTT.

The chain is built from TRBV19 and TRBJ1-5; 9 positions match TRBD1. J was trimmed by 3 bases and V by 7 bases; bases with no gene match: 13. The germline V gene encodes CDR1 LNHDA and CDR2 SQIVND (reference sequence). The CDR3 runs 17 residues. The CDR3 here is CASIQPGGTGNNQPQHF. CDR3 nucleotide sequence: TGTGCCAGTATCCAACCCGGGGGGACAGGGAACAATCAGCCCCAGCATTTT.

V gene TRBV9 combines with J gene TRBJ1-1; D perhaps matches TRBD1 (5 bases). Germline CDR1 SGDLS, CDR2 YYNGEE. The CDR3 has 13 residues. Trimming took off 4 bases at V and 3 bases at J, with 10 bases between the two ends. CDR3 sequence: CASSFLGDTEAFF. The CDR3 DNA is TGTGCCAGCAGCTTCCTGGGGGACACTGAAGCTTTCTTT.

Comment on this clone: Relative to the germline gene, one junction end is altered; a read error may explain this. The chain has TRBV7-2 and TRBJ2-2, with 11 bases lining up with TRBD2. Germline V gene data show CDR1 as SGHTA and CDR2 as FQGNSA. This CDR3 comprises 16 residues. The CDR3 DNA reads TGTGCCAGCATCTTAGCGGGGGGGCCTGACACCGGGGAGCTGTTTTTT. This sequence encodes CASILAGGPDTGELFF.

The chain carries TRBV12-2 and TRBJ2-5; the D call of TRBD1 is as the table states it, not checked on the DNA. TRBV12-2 represents a pseudogene. The CDR3 length is 17 residues. CDR3 sequence: CASRLRVWDTQQETQYF. Written as DNA, the CDR3 is TGTGCAAGTCGCTTAAGGGTATGGGACACCCAACAAGAGACCCAGTACTTC.

This chain links TRBV6-1 with TRBJ1-4; D gene ambiguous. Trimming cost V 6 bases and J 1 base, with 3 bases left between them. CDR1 and CDR2 from the germline V gene are MNHNS and SASEGT. CDR3 length: 12 residues. For the CDR3, the DNA is TGTGCCAGCAGGGTAACTAATGAAAAACTGTTTTTT. Its translation is CASRVTNEKLFF.